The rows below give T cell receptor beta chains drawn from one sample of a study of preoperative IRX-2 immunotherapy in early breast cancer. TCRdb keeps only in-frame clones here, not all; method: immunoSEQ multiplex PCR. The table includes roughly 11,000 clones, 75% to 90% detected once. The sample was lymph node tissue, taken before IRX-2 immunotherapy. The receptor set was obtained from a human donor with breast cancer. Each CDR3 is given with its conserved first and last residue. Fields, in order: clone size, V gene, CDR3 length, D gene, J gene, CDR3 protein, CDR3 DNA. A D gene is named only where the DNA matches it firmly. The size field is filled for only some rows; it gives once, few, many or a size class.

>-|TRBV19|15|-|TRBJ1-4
CASSIRTTTNEKLFF
TGTGCCAGTAGTATTAGGACAACAACTAATGAAAAACTGTTTTTT
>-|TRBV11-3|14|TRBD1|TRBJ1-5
CASSLTGGNQPQHF
TGTGCCAGCAGCCTTACAGGGGGCAATCAGCCCCAGCATTTT
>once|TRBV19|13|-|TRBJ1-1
CASSFYRDTEAFF
TGTGCCAGTAGTTTCTACAGGGACACTGAAGCTTTCTTT
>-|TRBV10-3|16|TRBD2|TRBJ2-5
CAISEGGLAGRETQYF
TGTGCCATCAGTGAGGGGGGACTAGCGGGAAGAGAGACCCAGTACTTC
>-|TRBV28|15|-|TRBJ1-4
CASSGSRTTNEKLFF
TGTGCCAGCAGCGGCAGTAGGACGACTAATGAAAAACTGTTTTTT
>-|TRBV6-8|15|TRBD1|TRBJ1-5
CASRKDREVNQPQHF
TGTGCCAGCAGGAAAGACAGGGAAGTGAATCAGCCCCAGCATTTT
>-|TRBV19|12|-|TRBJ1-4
CASSIPGGELFF
TGTGCCAGTAGTATACCCGGGGGCGAACTGTTTTTT
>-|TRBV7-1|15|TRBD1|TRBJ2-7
CASSLGRGRSYEQYF
TGTGCCAGCAGCCTCGGCAGGGGGCGAAGCTACGAGCAGTACTTC
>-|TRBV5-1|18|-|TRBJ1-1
CASSLGTVWGSQNTEAFF
TGCGCCAGCAGCTTGGGGACAGTCTGGGGGAGCCAGAACACTGAAGCTTTCTTT
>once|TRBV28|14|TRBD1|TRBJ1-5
CASGGAGGYQPQHF
TGTGCCAGCGGCGGGGCAGGGGGTTACCAGCCCCAGCATTTT
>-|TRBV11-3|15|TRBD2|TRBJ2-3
CASSLVGGGTDTQYF
TGTGCCAGCAGCTTAGTCGGGGGAGGGACAGATACGCAGTATTTT
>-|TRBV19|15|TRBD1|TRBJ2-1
CASSSQDRVHNEQFF
TGTGCCAGTAGTTCCCAGGACAGGGTACACAATGAGCAGTTCTTC
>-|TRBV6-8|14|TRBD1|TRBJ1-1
CATRTGGSNTEAFF
TGTGCCACCCGGACAGGGGGATCGAACACTGAAGCTTTCTTT
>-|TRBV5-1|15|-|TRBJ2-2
CASSLEGDPTGELFF
TGCGCCAGCAGCTTGGAGGGGGACCCCACCGGGGAGCTGTTTTTT
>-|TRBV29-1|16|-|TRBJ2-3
CSVEDLGHLSTDTQYF
TGCAGCGTTGAAGATTTGGGCCACCTTAGCACAGATACGCAGTATTTT
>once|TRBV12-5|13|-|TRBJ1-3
CASGLASGNTIYF
TGTGCTAGTGGTTTGGCGTCTGGAAACACCATATATTTT
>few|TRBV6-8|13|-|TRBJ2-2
CASSYSDSGELFF
TGTGCCAGCAGTTACTCTGATTCCGGGGAGCTGTTTTTT
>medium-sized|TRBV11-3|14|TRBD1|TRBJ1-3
CASSNRGFGNTIYF
TGTGCCAGCAGCAACAGGGGTTTCGGAAACACCATATATTTT
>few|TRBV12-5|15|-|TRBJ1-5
CASNYLGTSTKPQHF
TGTGCCAGCAATTATCTGGGGACTTCAACGAAGCCCCAGCATTTT
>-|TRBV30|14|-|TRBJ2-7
CAWSWEAVHYEQYF
TGTGCCTGGAGTTGGGAAGCGGTCCACTACGAGCAGTACTTC
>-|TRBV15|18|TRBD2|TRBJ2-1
CATSRTSGRGGYYNEQFF
TGTGCCACCAGCAGAACTAGCGGGAGAGGTGGTTACTACAATGAGCAGTTCTTC
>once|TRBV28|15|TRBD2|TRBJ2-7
CASSLWLAGAYEQYF
TGTGCCAGCAGTTTATGGCTAGCGGGAGCCTACGAGCAGTACTTC
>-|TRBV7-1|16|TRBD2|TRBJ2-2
CASSFGGRGNTGELFF
TGTGCCAGCAGCTTTGGCGGGAGGGGAAACACCGGGGAGCTGTTTTTT
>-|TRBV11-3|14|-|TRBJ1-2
CASSLDPGWDGYTF
TGTGCCAGCAGCTTAGATCCAGGGTGGGATGGCTACACCTTC
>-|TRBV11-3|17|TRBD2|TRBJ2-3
CASSLARLAVSTDTQYF
TGTGCCAGCAGCTTGGCCCGCCTAGCGGTTAGCACAGATACGCAGTATTTT
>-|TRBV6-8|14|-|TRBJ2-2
CASRAGMHTGELFF
TGTGCCAGCAGGGCAGGAATGCACACCGGGGAGCTGTTTTTT
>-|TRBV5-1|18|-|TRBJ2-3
CASSLVRGVGADTDTQYF
TGCGCCAGCAGCTTGGTGAGGGGTGTCGGAGCGGACACAGATACGCAGTATTTT
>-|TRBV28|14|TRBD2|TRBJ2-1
CASSFGEGRSEQFF
TGTGCCAGCAGTTTCGGGGAGGGTCGGAGCGAGCAGTTCTTC
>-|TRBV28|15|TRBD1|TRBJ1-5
CASSLKGALNQPQHF
TGTGCCAGCAGTTTAAAGGGGGCCCTCAATCAGCCCCAGCATTTT
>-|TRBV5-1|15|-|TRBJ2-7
CASSPQQGGIYEQYF
TGCGCCAGCAGCCCCCAGCAGGGAGGCATCTACGAGCAGTACTTC
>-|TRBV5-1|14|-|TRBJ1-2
CASSPLGRSDGYTF
TGCGCTAGCAGCCCATTAGGACGGAGCGATGGCTACACCTTC
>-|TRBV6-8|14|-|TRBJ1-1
CASSHRTLSAEAFF
TGTGCCAGCAGCCACCGTACTCTATCGGCTGAAGCTTTCTTT
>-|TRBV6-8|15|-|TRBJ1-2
CASSYRGAGDYGYTF
TGTGCCAGCAGTTATCGGGGGGCCGGAGACTATGGCTACACCTTC
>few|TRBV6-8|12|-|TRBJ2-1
CASSYFADEQFF
TGTGCCAGCAGTTATTTCGCGGATGAGCAGTTCTTC
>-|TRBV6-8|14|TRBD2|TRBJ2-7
CASSYGGTTSEQYF
TGTGCCAGCAGTTACGGGGGGACTACGAGCGAGCAGTACTTC
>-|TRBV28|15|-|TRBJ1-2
CASSFPSDLDYGYTF
TGTGCCAGCAGTTTCCCGTCCGACCTTGACTATGGCTACACCTTC
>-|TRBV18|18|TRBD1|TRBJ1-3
CASSPPTGQFDSGNTIYF
TGTGCCAGCTCACCACCAACGGGACAGTTCGACTCTGGAAACACCATATATTTT
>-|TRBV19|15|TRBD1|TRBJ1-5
CASSIEGQGGQPQHF
TGTGCCAGTAGTATAGAGGGACAGGGGGGCCAGCCCCAGCATTTT
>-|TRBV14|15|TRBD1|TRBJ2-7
CASSQYGQGANEQYF
TGTGCCAGCAGCCAATATGGACAGGGGGCGAACGAGCAGTACTTC
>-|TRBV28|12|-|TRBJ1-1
CASSLITPEAFF
TGTGCCAGCAGTTTAATAACCCCTGAAGCTTTCTTT
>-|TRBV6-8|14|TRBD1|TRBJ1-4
CASRTGTGDEKLFF
TGTGCCAGCAGAACCGGGACAGGGGACGAAAAACTGTTTTTT
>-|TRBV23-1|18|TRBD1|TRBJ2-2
CASSFPPGQGANTGELFF
TGCGCCAGCAGCTTTCCTCCGGGACAGGGGGCGAACACCGGGGAGCTGTTTTTT
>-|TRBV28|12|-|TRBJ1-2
CASSVESYGYTF
TGTGCCAGCAGCGTAGAAAGCTATGGCTACACCTTC
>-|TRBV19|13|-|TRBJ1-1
CASSMGQNTEAFF
TGTGCCAGTAGTATGGGGCAGAACACTGAAGCTTTCTTT
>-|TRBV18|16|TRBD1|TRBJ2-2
CASSPRQGVNTGELFF
TGTGCCAGCTCACCCCGGCAGGGGGTGAACACCGGGGAGCTGTTTTTT
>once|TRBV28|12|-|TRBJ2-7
CASWDSSYEQYF
TGTGCCAGTTGGGACTCTTCCTACGAGCAGTACTTC